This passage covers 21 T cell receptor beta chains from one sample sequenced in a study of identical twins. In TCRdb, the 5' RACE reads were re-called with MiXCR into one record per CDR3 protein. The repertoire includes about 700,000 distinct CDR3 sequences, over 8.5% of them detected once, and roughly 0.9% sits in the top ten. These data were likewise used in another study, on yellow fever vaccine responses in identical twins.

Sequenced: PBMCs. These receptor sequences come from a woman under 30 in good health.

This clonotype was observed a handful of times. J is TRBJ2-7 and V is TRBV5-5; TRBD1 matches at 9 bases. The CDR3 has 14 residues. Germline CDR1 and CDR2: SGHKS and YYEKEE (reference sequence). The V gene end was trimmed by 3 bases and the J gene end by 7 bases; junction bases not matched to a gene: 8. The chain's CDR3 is CASSSGQGPWEQYF. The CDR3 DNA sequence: TGTGCCAGCAGCTCTGGACAGGGGCCTTGGGAGCAGTACTTC.

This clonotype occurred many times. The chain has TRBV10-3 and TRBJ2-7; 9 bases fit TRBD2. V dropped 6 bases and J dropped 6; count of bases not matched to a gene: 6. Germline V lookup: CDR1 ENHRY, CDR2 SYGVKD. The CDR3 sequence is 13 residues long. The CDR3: CAIRGLAVSEQYF. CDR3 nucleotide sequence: TGTGCCATCAGGGGACTAGCTGTCTCCGAGCAGTACTTC.

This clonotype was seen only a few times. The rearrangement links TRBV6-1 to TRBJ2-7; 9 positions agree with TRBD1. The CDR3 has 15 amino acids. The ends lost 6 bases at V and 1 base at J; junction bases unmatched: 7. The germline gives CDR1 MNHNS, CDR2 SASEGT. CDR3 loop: CASRTQGARSYEQYF. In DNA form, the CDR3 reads TGTGCCAGCAGGACACAGGGGGCTAGGTCCTACGAGCAGTACTTC.

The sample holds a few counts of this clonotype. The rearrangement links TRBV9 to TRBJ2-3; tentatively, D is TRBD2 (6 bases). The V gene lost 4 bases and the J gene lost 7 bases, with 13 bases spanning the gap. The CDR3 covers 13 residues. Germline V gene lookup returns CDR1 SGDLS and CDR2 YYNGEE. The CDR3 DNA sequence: TGTGCCAGCAGCTCTCGGGGGAGCTATACGCAGTATTTT. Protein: CASSSRGSYTQYF.

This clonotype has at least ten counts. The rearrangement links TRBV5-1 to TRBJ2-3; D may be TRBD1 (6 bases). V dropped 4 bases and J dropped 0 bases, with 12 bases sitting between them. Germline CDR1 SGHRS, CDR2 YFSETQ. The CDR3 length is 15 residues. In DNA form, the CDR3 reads TGCGCCAGCAGCGTCCAGGGGCATAGCACAGATACGCAGTATTTT. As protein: CASSVQGHSTDTQYF.

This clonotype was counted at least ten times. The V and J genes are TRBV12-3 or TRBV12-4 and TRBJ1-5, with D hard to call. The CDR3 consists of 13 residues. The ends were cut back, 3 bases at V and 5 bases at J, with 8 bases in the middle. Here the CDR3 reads CASSFRRDQPQHF. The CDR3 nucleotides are TGTGCCAGCAGTTTTAGGCGGGATCAGCCCCAGCATTTT.

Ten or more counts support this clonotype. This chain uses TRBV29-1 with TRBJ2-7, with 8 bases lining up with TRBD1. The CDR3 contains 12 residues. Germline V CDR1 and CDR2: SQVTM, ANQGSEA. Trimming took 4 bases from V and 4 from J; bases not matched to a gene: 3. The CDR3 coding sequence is TGCAGCGTTGGACAGGGGACTTACGAGCAGTACTTC. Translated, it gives CSVGQGTYEQYF.

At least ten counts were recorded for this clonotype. The CDR3 DNA reads TGTGCCAGCAGTAGACAGGGGGCAGGGAATCAGCCCCAGCATTTT. The encoded protein is CASSRQGAGNQPQHF. This chain uses TRBV12-3 or TRBV12-4 with TRBJ1-5, with 10 bases that match TRBD1. The CDR3 totals 15 residues. The V and J ends lost 5 bases and 4 bases, in that order; junction bases with no gene match: 5.

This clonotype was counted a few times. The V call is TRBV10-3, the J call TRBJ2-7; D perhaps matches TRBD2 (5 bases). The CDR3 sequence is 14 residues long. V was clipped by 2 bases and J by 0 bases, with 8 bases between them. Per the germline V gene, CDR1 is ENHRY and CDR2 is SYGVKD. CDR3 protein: CAISEPDYSYEQYF. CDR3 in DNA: TGTGCCATCAGTGAGCCAGACTACTCCTACGAGCAGTACTTC.

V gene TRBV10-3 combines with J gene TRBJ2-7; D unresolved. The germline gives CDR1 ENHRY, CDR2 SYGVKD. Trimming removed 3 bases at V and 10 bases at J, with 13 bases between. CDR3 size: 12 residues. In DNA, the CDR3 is TGTGCCATCAGTGATTTAGGTATGGAACAGTACTTC. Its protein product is CAISDLGMEQYF.

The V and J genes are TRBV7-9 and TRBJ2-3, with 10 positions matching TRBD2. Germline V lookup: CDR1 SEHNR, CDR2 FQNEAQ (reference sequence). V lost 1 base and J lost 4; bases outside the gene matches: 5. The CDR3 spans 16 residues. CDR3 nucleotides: TGTGCCAGCAGCTTAGAACTAGCGGGAATCTCAGATACGCAGTATTTT. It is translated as CASSLELAGISDTQYF.

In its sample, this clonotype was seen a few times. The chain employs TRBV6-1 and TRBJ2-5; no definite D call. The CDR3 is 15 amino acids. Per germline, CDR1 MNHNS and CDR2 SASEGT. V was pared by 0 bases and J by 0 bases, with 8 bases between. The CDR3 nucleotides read TGTGCCAGCAGTGAAGCGATGGAATACCAAGAGACCCAGTACTTC. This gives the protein CASSEAMEYQETQYF.

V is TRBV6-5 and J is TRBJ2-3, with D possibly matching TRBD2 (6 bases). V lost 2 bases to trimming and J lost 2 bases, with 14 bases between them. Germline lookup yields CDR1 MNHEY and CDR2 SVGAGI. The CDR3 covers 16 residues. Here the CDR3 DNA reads TGTGCCAGCAGTTACGGGGGGACCTACCCCACAGATACGCAGTATTTT. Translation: CASSYGGTYPTDTQYF.

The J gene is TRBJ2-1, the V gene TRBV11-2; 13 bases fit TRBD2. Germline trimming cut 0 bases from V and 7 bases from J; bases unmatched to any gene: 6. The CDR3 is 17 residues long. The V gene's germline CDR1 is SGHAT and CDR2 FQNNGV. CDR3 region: CASSLELAGGPGNEQFF. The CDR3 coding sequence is TGTGCCAGCAGCTTAGAACTAGCGGGAGGGCCGGGGAATGAGCAGTTCTTC.

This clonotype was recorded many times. The CDR3 spells CASSGTLAGETQYF. DNA for the CDR3: TGTGCCAGCAGCGGTACTCTAGCGGGAGAGACCCAGTACTTC. The genes are TRBV5-5 and TRBJ2-5, with 8 bases matching TRBD2. The CDR3 has 14 amino acids. Losses at the gene ends were 4 bases for V and 4 bases for J; bases not matched to a gene: 6. Germline loops: CDR1 SGHKS, CDR2 YYEKEE (reference sequence).

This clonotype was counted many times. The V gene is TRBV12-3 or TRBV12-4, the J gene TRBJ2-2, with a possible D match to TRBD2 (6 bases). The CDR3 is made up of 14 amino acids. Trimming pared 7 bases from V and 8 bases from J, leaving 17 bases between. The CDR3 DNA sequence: TGTGCCAGCATTGGAGGGAGTAGAGCGGGGGAGCTGTTTTTT. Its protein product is CASIGGSRAGELFF.

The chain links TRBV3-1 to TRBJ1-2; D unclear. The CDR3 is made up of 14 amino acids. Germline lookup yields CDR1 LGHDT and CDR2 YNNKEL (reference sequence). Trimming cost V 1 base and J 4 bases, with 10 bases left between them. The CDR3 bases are TGTGCCAGCAGCCAAGTCGGGGTGACCTATGGCTACACCTTC. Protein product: CASSQVGVTYGYTF.

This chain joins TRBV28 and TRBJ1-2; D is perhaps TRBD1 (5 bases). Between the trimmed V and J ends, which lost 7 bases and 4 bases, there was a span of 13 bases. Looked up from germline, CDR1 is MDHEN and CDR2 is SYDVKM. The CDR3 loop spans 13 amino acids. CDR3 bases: TGTGCCAGCAACGACGACAGCGCCTATGGCTACACCTTC. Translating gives CASNDDSAYGYTF.

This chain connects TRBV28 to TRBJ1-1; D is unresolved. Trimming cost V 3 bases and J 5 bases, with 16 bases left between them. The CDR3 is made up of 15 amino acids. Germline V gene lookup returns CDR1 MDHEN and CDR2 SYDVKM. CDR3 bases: TGTGCCAGCAGTTTCTTGTCGGAAGTGGAGACTGAAGCTTTCTTT. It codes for CASSFLSEVETEAFF. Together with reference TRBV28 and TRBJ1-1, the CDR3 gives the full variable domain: DVKVTQSSRYLVKRTGEKVFLECVQDMDHENMFWYRQDPGLGLRLIYFSYDVKMKEKGDIPEGYSVSREKKERFSLILESASTNQTSMYLCASSFLSEVETEAFFGQGTRLTVV.

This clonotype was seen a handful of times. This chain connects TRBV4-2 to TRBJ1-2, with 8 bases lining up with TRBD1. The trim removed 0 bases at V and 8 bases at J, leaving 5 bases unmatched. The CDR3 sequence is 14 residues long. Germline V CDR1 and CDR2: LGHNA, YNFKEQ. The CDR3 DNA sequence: TGTGCCAGCAGCCAAGAGGACAGGGTAGACGGCTACACCTTC. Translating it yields CASSQEDRVDGYTF.

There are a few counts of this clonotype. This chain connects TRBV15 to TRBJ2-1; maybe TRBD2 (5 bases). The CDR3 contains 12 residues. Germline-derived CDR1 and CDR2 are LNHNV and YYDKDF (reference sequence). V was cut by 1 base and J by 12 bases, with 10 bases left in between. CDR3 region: CATSRGRGGQFF. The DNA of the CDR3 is TGTGCCACCAGCAGAGGAAGAGGAGGGCAGTTCTTC.